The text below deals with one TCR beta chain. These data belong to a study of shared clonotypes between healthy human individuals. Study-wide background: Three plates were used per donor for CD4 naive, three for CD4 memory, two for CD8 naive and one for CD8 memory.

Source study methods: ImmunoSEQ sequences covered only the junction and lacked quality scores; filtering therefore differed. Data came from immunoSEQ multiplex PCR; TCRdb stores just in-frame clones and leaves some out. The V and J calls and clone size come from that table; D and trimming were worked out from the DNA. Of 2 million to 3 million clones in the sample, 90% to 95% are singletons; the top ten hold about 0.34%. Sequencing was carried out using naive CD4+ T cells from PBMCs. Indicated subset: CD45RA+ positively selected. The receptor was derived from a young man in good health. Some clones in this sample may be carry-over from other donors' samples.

The CDR3 loop is CASSRLRNEQFF. Here the CDR3 DNA reads TGTGCCAGCAGCCGACTTCGCAATGAGCAGTTCTTC. The rearrangement links TRBV7-2 to TRBJ2-1; D not certain. The CDR3 spans 12 residues. Per germline, CDR1 SGHTA and CDR2 FQGNSA. V lost 5 bases, J lost 6 bases, and 8 bases lay in between.